A single sample is the source of the 21 T cell receptor beta chains below, sequenced in a study of CD8 T cells in Susac syndrome. When the RNA was reverse transcribed, random hexamers were used with an input of roughly 0.5 to 1 ug. TCRdb redid the calling of the immunoSEQ multiplex PCR reads with MiXCR, one entry per CDR3 protein. This repertoire shows about 120,000 distinct CDR3 sequences, around 96% found once; its top ten account for 0.13% to 0.15%. The material sequenced was CD4+ T cells from PBMCs. These receptors were taken from a human donor with Susac syndrome.

The chain is built from TRBV29-1 and TRBJ2-2; D uncertain. CDR3 length: 11 residues. The germline V gene has CDR1 SQVTM and CDR2 ANQGSEA. The V end lost 0 bases, the J end lost 4 bases, and 0 bases lay between the germline ends. DNA of the CDR3: TGCAGCGTTGAAGACACCGGGGAGCTGTTTTTT. It is translated as CSVEDTGELFF.

This chain uses TRBV7-9 with TRBJ2-1, with D possibly matching TRBD1 (6 bases). The CDR3 sequence is 14 residues long. Germline CDR1 reads SEHNR; CDR2 reads FQNEAQ (reference sequence). V gave up 5 bases and J gave up 3 bases, with 11 bases separating them. CDR3 coding DNA: TGTGCCAGCAGCACGGACAGCTACTACAATGAGCAGTTCTTC. Residues: CASSTDSYYNEQFF.

In nucleotides, the CDR3 is TGCAGCGGATACAGGGGCACTGAAGCTTTCTTT. Protein: CSGYRGTEAFF. This sequence joins TRBV29-1 and TRBJ1-1; 7 nucleotides match TRBD1. The V gene's germline CDR1 is SQVTM and CDR2 ANQGSEA. The CDR3 is 11 residues long. V was pared by 7 bases and J by 4 bases, with 3 bases of the junction left unmatched.

The chain couples TRBV5-6 to TRBJ2-7, with 9 bases that match TRBD2. J was trimmed by 6 bases and V by 6 bases; bases with no gene match: 16. The CDR3 is 16 amino acids. In germline, CDR1 is SGHDT, CDR2 YYEEEE. This CDR3 reads CASIKLGREGLGEQYF. The CDR3 region has the DNA TGTGCCAGCATTAAGCTGGGGCGGGAGGGCCTCGGCGAGCAGTACTTC.

This chain links TRBV15 with TRBJ2-3, with 8 bases lining up with TRBD2. V lost 9 bases, J lost 2 bases, and 4 bases stayed unmatched. The CDR3 covers 13 residues. The V gene's germline CDR1 is LNHNV and CDR2 YYDKDF (reference sequence). CDR3 protein: CATGSGNTDTQYF. The CDR3, as DNA: TGTGCCACGGGTAGCGGGAACACAGATACGCAGTATTTT. Full variable domain (outside the CDR3, taken from reference TRBV15 and TRBJ2-3): DAMVIQNPRYQVTQFGKPVTLSCSQTLNHNVMYWYQQKSSQAPKLLFHYYDKDFNNEADTPDNFQSRRPNTSFCFLDIRSPGLGDTAMYLCATGSGNTDTQYFGPGTRLTVL.

V gene TRBV5-1 combines with J gene TRBJ1-1; D is undetermined. The V gene lost 4 bases and the J gene lost 1 base, with 8 bases spanning the gap. The germline gives CDR1 SGHRS, CDR2 YFSETQ. The CDR3 has 13 residues. The CDR3, as DNA: TGCGCCAGCAGCCCCGATCCGAACACTGAAGCTTTCTTT. It codes for CASSPDPNTEAFF. The variable domain in full, completed from reference TRBV5-1 and TRBJ1-1, reads KAGVTQTPRYLIKTRGQQVTLSCSPISGHRSVSWYQQTPGQGLQFLFEYFSETQRNKGNFPGRFSGRQFSNSRSEMNVSTLELGDSALYLCASSPDPNTEAFFGQGTRLTVV.

The V gene is TRBV30, the J gene TRBJ2-3; D is perhaps TRBD2 (5 bases). The V end was cut by 3 bases, the J end by 1 base, with 14 bases between. Germline CDR1 reads GTSNPN; CDR2 reads SVGIG (reference sequence). CDR3 size: 15 residues. CDR3 loop: CAWSGGAAGTDTQYF. The CDR3 region has the DNA TGTGCCTGGAGCGGCGGAGCGGCTGGCACAGATACGCAGTATTTT.

The chain links TRBV4-2 to TRBJ2-1; 8 bases agree with TRBD1. Losses at the gene ends were 4 bases for V and 4 bases for J; bases not matched to a gene: 6. The length of the CDR3 is 15 residues. From germline, CDR1 is LGHNA and CDR2 YNFKEQ. The CDR3 DNA is TGTGCCAGCAGCCCGCTAGGGACAGGTTACAATGAGCAGTTCTTC. It encodes CASSPLGTGYNEQFF.

This rearrangement joins TRBV24-1 to TRBJ2-7; the match to TRBD2 covers 8 bases. CDR3 size: 16 residues. Losses at the gene ends were 0 bases for V and 5 bases for J; bases not matched to a gene: 8. Per the germline V gene, CDR1 is KGHDR and CDR2 is SFDVKD. The CDR3 is CATSDLGAGEPDEQYF. The CDR3 DNA is TGTGCCACCAGTGATTTGGGAGCGGGAGAGCCGGACGAGCAGTACTTC.

This chain links TRBV3-1 with TRBJ2-2; D call uncertain. Germline V gene sequence: CDR1 LGHDT, CDR2 YNNKEL (reference sequence). V lost 0 bases, J lost 7 bases, and 6 bases lay in between. CDR3 size: 13 residues. In DNA, the CDR3 is TGTGCCAGCAGCCAAGACAAGAGCGGGGAGCTGTTTTTT. Amino acid sequence: CASSQDKSGELFF.

The chain links TRBV5-1 to TRBJ1-4; possibly TRBD1 for D (5 bases). V shed 0 bases and J shed 8 bases, with 11 bases lying between them. The CDR3 extends over 14 amino acids. CDR1 and CDR2 (germline): SGHRS, YFSETQ. CDR3 in amino acids: CASSLAQGGEKLFF. As DNA, the CDR3 is TGCGCCAGCAGCTTGGCTCAGGGTGGGGAAAAACTGTTTTTT.

The rearrangement joins TRBV4-2 to TRBJ1-2; 7 bases are a match to TRBD1. There are 16 residues in the CDR3. Germline loops: CDR1 LGHNA, CDR2 YNFKEQ. The V segment lost 1 base and the J segment 8 bases; nucleotides outside the gene matches: 13. CDR3 sequence (DNA): TGTGCCAGCAGCCAAGCCTCGGACCTGACAGGGCGAGGCTACACCTTC. Translation gives CASSQASDLTGRGYTF.

This chain uses TRBV20-1 with TRBJ2-7, with D possibly TRBD2 on 6 matching bases. This CDR3 region has 13 residues. Germline V gene data show CDR1 as DFQATT and CDR2 as SNEGSKA (reference sequence). V was cut by 7 bases and J by 4 bases, with 17 bases left in between. CDR3: CSGSPPGRYEQYF. In nucleotides, the CDR3 is TGCAGTGGTAGCCCCCCGGGGAGGTACGAGCAGTACTTC.

The chain couples TRBV2 to TRBJ2-1; the match to TRBD2 covers 8 bases. V trimming: 2 bases; J trimming: 2 bases; junction bases outside the gene matches: 5. This CDR3 contains 16 residues. Germline V gene lookup returns CDR1 SNHLY and CDR2 FYNNEI. The CDR3 bases are TGTGCCAGCAGTGAATTGGTTAGCGGGACCTACAATGAGCAGTTCTTC. Its translation: CASSELVSGTYNEQFF.

This clonotype was observed a single time. This rearrangement joins TRBV12-3 or TRBV12-4 to TRBJ1-5; D gene unclear. V was pared by 2 bases and J by 6 bases, with 11 bases between. CDR3 length: 14 residues. CDR3 residues: CASSLMEGGQPQHF. DNA of the CDR3: TGTGCCAGCAGTTTAATGGAGGGAGGTCAGCCCCAGCATTTT.

The chain couples TRBV7-9 to TRBJ1-2; TRBD1 matches 10 bases. Germline CDR1 reads SEHNR; CDR2 reads FQNEAQ (reference sequence). The CDR3 contains 15 residues. Trimming removed 2 bases from V and 3 bases from J; junction bases left unmatched: 3. CDR3 protein: CASSLPDRGHYGYTF. DNA for the CDR3: TGTGCCAGCAGCTTACCTGACAGGGGGCACTATGGCTACACCTTC.

V is TRBV2 and J is TRBJ2-5; 7 nucleotides agree with TRBD2. The CDR3 spans 14 residues. The trim removed 8 bases at V and 0 bases at J, leaving 6 bases unmatched. Per the germline V gene, CDR1 is SNHLY and CDR2 is FYNNEI. CDR3 sequence reads: CASSSGWYQETQYF. As DNA, the CDR3 is TGTGCCAGCTCTAGCGGTTGGTACCAAGAGACCCAGTACTTC.

The chain combines TRBV20-1 with TRBJ1-2; no reliable D call. Germline V gene data show CDR1 as DFQATT and CDR2 as SNEGSKA (reference sequence). Trimming stripped 4 bases from V and 3 bases from J, with 6 bases between. The CDR3 sequence is 11 residues long. DNA for the CDR3: TGCAGTGCTAAGACGGACTATGGCTACACCTTC. Translating it yields CSAKTDYGYTF.

The chain uses TRBV24-1 and TRBJ2-2, with D possibly being TRBD1 or TRBD2 (5 bases each). The CDR3 loop spans 13 amino acids. Germline CDR1 reads KGHDR; CDR2 reads SFDVKD. V was shortened by 9 bases and J by 0 bases, with 7 bases between the two germline ends. The CDR3 sequence is CATGTPNTGELFF. CDR3 sequence (DNA): TGTGCCACCGGGACCCCGAACACCGGGGAGCTGTTTTTT.

The genes are TRBV5-1 and TRBJ2-5; 11 nucleotides align to TRBD1. Looked up from germline, CDR1 is SGHRS and CDR2 is YFSETQ. CDR3 size: 14 residues. Trimming at V came to 4 bases and at J to 4 bases, leaving 3 bases not matched to a gene. For the CDR3, the DNA is TGCGCCAGCAGCGACGGGACAGGGGGAGAGACCCAGTACTTC. It specifies CASSDGTGGETQYF.

The chain recombines TRBV7-9 with TRBJ1-2, with TRBD1 matching over 7 bases. The V and J ends lost 4 bases and 3 bases, in that order; junction bases with no gene match: 2. Germline assignment: CDR1 SEHNR and CDR2 FQNEAQ (reference sequence). This CDR3 comprises 13 residues. The CDR3, as DNA: TGTGCCAGCAGCTCCGGGACAGACTATGGCTACACCTTC. It specifies CASSSGTDYGYTF.